Presented here are 3 T cell receptor beta chains from one specimen sequenced in a study of T cells in Graves' hyperthyroidism and ophthalmopathy. Amplification yielded TCR beta CDR3 regions, with RNA transcripts as the source. HTBI primers were used for first-round RT-PCR of the TCR CDR3. Via MiXCR, TCRdb re-called the multiplex PCR reads, giving one row per CDR3 protein. The sample has a few hundred thousand distinct CDR3 sequences; more than 45% are singletons. Sequencing input: peripheral blood or thyroid tissue (not recorded which). The source of these receptors is a woman under 30 with Graves' hyperthyroidism.

This clonotype was counted many times. The chain couples TRBV7-9 to TRBJ1-5; tentative D call: TRBD1 (6 bases). Germline V gene data show CDR1 as SEHNR and CDR2 as FQNEAQ (reference sequence). The ends were cut back, 5 bases at V and 2 bases at J, with 13 bases in the middle. This CDR3 is built from 15 residues. The DNA of the CDR3 is TGTGCCAGCAGCCACGGACAGACGGGCAATCAGCCCCAGCATTTT. Protein sequence: CASSHGQTGNQPQHF.

On this clonotype itself: A read error is possible here, since a much larger clone lies one base away. This chain uses TRBV12-3 or TRBV12-4 with TRBJ1-4, with D possibly matching TRBD1 (6 bases). This CDR3 is built from 14 residues. Trimming pared 7 bases from V and 4 bases from J, leaving 13 bases between. The CDR3 DNA is TGTGCCAGCAACCTAAGGACAGTTAATGAAAAACTGTTTTTT. Translating gives CASNLRTVNEKLFF.

This clonotype occurred many times. The chain joins TRBV2 to TRBJ2-5; a possible D gene is TRBD1 (5 bases). This CDR3 has 14 residues. V lost 2 bases, J lost 5 bases, and 12 bases lay in between. Germline V gives CDR1 SNHLY, CDR2 FYNNEI. CDR3 sequence reads: CASSEQGAGETQYF. Here the CDR3 DNA reads TGTGCCAGCAGTGAACAAGGGGCCGGGGAGACCCAGTACTTC.